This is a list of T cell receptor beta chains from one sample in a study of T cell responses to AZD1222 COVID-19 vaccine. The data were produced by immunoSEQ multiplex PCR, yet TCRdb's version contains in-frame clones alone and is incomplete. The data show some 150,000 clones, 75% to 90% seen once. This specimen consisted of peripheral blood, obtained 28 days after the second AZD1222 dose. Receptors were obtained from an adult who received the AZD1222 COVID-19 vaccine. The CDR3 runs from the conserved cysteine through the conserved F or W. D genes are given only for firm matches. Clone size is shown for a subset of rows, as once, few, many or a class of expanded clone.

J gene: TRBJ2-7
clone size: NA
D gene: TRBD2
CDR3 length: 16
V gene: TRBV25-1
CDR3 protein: CASSVPGLAGGVEQYF
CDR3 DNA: TGTGCCAGCAGTGTTCCGGGACTAGCGGGAGGGGTAGAGCAGTACTTC

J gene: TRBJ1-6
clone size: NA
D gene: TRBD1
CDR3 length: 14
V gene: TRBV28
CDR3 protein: CASRPTGQLSPLHF
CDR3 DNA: TGTGCCAGCAGGCCGACAGGGCAGTTATCACCCCTCCACTTT

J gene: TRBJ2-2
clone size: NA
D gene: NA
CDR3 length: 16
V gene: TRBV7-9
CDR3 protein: CASSLGVSGLSGELFF
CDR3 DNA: TGTGCCAGCAGCTTAGGGGTATCTGGGCTGAGCGGGGAGCTGTTTTTT

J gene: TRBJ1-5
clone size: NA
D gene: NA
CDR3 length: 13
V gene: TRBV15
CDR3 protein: CATSRELSQPQHF
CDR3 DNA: TGTGCCACCAGCCGAGAATTGAGTCAGCCCCAGCATTTT

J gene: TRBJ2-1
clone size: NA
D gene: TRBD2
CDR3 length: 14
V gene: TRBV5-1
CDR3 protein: CASRAGVSYNEQFF
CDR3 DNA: TGCGCCAGCAGAGCGGGAGTTTCCTACAATGAGCAGTTCTTC

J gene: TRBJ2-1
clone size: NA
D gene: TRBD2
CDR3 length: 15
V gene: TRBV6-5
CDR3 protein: CASSSTSGSWDEQFF
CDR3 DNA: TGTGCCAGCAGTTCAACTAGCGGGAGTTGGGATGAGCAGTTCTTC

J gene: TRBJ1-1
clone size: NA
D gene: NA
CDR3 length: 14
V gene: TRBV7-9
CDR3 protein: CASSFGNANTEAFF
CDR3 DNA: TGTGCCAGCAGCTTCGGTAACGCTAACACTGAAGCTTTCTTT

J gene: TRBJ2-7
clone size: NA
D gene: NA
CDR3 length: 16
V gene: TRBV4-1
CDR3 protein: CASSQDGGGSSYEQYF
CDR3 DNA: TGCGCCAGCAGCCAAGACGGCGGAGGCAGCTCCTACGAGCAGTACTTC

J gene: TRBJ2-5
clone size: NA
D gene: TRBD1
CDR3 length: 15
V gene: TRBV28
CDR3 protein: CASTMGQGYGETQYF
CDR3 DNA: TGTGCCAGCACCATGGGACAGGGGTATGGGGAGACCCAGTACTTC

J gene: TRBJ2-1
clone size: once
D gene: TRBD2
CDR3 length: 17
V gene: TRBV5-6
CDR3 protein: CASSLAIPREVHNEQFF
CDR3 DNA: TGTGCCAGCAGCTTGGCCATACCCCGGGAGGTCCACAATGAGCAGTTCTTC

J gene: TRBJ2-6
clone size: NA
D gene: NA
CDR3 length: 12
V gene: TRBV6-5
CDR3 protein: CASTPGANVLTF
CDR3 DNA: TGTGCCAGCACACCCGGGGCCAACGTCCTGACTTTC